The source of this TCR beta chain is a study of identical twins. Via MiXCR, TCRdb re-called the 5' RACE reads, giving one row per CDR3 protein. This sample has over 550,000 distinct CDR3 sequences, with less than 9% found just once. V lost 4 bases and J 2 bases, leaving 10 bases between the germline ends. Germline CDR1 SEHNR, CDR2 FQNEAQ (reference sequence). This CDR3 comprises 14 residues. The study's findings and limits: Those out-of-frame alpha sequences shared by twins showed an excess of low generation probability. Cord blood's abundant beta clonotypes had fewer insertions, unlike memory repertoires.

This clonotype was detected only a few times. As yet, its antigen is unknown. The sample was also reused in another study, on yellow fever vaccine responses in identical twins. From that study: Reportedly, twins' vaccine T cell responses looked partly convergent and partly personalized.

The V and J genes are TRBV7-9 and TRBJ2-3; D is unresolved. The sequenced sample consisted of PBMCs. The receptor was derived from a woman younger than 30 in good health. The CDR3 sequence is CASSSDLHTDTQYF. The CDR3 DNA sequence: TGTGCCAGCAGCTCTGACCTGCACACAGATACGCAGTATTTT.